One T cell receptor beta chain is described in this entry. TCR alpha and TCR beta cDNA libraries with sample barcodes and UMIs came from 5'RACE using constant-segment primers. TCRdb re-called the 5' RACE reads with MiXCR, one entry per CDR3 protein. Of over 300,000 distinct CDR3 sequences listed, around 20% are singletons. The sample originates from a study of T-cell memory formation after mild COVID-19. Study as a whole: Across donors, TCR clusters were largely donor specific.

Trimming at V came to 8 bases and at J to 1 base, leaving 8 bases not matched to a gene. Germline V gene sequence: CDR1 KGHDR, CDR2 SFDVKD. This CDR3 contains 15 residues. Sample: PBMCs or a T cell subset sorted from them (not recorded which). The chain joins TRBV24-1 to TRBJ2-7; 9 positions agree with TRBD1. This TCR derives from a man between 18 and 35 years old who had mild COVID-19 (a few samples of this study predate the infection). Cell type and time point are not known. The CDR3 sequence is CATTTPGQGSYEQYV. CDR3 in DNA: TGTGCCACCACTACCCCGGGACAGGGTTCCTACGAGCAGTACGTC.